This T cell receptor beta chain was captured by sequencing in a study of molecular identifiers for immune sequencing clone quantification. Study-wide results and caveats: Underestimation of highly expanded clone sizes could arise where identical TCR molecules share a barcode. For effector cells, clones above 20 RNA copies held over 97% of molecules; for naive cells, under 1%.

This clonotype was counted a few times. Antigen unknown. TCR libraries were built in bulk with a published protocol and specific TCR primers. TCRdb passed the PCR reads through MiXCR, listing each CDR3 protein once. The data contain roughly 10,000 distinct CDR3 sequences, about a fifth of them singletons. Naive CD8 T cells were FACS-sorted by CD8+CD4-CCR7+CD45RA+ markers. Trimming removed 2 bases at V and 0 bases at J, with 14 bases between. The CDR3 sequence is 17 residues long. Per germline, CDR1 SEHNR and CDR2 FQNEAQ (reference sequence). This clonotype was sampled from a human donor in good health. Some libraries in this study had Jurkat cell RNA spiked in. The chain carries TRBV7-9 and TRBJ2-1; no definite D call. The sequenced material came from naive CD8+ T cells from blood, with Jurkat cell RNA spiked in. Subset noted: FACS-sorted CD8+CD4-CCR7+CD45RA+ naive T cells. CDR3 region: CASSLPLAFSSYNEQFF. In DNA, the CDR3 is TGTGCCAGCAGCTTACCTCTTGCATTTAGCTCCTACAATGAGCAGTTCTTC.